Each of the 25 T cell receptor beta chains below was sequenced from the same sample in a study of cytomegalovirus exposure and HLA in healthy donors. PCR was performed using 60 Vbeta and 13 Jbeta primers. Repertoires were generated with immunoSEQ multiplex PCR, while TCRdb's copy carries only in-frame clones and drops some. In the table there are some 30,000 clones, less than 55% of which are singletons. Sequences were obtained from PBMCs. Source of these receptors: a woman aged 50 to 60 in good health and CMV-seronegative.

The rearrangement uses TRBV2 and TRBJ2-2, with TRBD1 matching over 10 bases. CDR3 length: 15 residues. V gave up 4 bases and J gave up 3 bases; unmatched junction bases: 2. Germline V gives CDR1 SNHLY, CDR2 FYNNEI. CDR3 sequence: CASSGQGAHTGELFF. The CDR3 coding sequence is TGTGCCAGCAGTGGACAGGGGGCCCACACCGGGGAGCTGTTTTTT.

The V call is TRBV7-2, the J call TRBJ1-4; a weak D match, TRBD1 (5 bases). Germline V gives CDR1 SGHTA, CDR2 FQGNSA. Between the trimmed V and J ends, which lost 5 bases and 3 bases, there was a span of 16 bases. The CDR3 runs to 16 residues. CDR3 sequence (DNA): TGTGCCAGCAGCCCGGGGGGGGGTTTGGCTAATGAAAAACTGTTTTTT. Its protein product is CASSPGGGLANEKLFF.

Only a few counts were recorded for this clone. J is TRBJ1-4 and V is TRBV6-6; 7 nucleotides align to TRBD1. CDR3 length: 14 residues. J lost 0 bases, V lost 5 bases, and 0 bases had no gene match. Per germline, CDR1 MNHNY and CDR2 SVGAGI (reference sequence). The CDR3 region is CASSQGATNEKLFF. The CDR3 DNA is TGTGCCAGCAGTCAGGGGGCAACTAATGAAAAACTGTTTTTT.

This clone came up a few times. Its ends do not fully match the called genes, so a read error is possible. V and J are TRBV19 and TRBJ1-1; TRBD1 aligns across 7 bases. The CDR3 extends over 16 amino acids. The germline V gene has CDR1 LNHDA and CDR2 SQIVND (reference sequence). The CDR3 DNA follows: TGTGCCAGTAGCATAGACAGGGCCCGGATGAACACTGAAGCTTTCTTT. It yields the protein CASSIDRARMNTEAFF.

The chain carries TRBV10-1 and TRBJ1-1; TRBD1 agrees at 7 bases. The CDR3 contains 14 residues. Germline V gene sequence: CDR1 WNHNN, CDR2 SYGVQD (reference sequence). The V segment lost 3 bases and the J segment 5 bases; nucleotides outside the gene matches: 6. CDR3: CASSDPGGKTEAFF. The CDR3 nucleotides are TGCGCCAGCAGTGACCCAGGGGGGAAAACTGAAGCTTTCTTT.

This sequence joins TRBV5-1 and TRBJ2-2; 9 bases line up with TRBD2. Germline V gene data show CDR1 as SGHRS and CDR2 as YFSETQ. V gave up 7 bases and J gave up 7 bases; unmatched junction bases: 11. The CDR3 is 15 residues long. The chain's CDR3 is CASHPVAGVNGELFF. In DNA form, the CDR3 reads TGCGCCAGCCATCCGGTAGCGGGGGTAAACGGGGAGCTGTTTTTT.

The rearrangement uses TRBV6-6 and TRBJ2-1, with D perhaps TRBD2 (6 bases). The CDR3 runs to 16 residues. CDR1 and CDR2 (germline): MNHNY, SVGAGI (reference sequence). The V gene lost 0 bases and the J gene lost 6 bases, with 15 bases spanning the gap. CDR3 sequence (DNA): TGTGCCAGCAGTTACTCAATGGTGGAGGGCTCCAATGAGCAGTTCTTC. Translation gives CASSYSMVEGSNEQFF.

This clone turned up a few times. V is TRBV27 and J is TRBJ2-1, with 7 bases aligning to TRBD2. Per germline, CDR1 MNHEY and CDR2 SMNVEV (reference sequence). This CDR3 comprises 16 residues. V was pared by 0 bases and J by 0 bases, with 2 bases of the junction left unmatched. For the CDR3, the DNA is TGTGCCAGCAGTTTATCGAGCGGGGACTCCTACAATGAGCAGTTCTTC. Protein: CASSLSSGDSYNEQFF.

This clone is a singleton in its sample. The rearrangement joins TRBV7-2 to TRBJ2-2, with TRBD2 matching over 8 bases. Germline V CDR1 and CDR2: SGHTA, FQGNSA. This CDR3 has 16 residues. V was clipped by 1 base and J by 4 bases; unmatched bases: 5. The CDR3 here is CASSLVGGRPTGELFF. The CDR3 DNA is TGTGCCAGCAGCTTAGTGGGCGGGAGGCCCACCGGGGAGCTGTTTTTT.

CDR3 sequence reads: CASSLDRVTGELFF. For the CDR3, the DNA is TGCGCCAGCAGCTTGGACAGGGTCACCGGGGAGCTGTTTTTT. The rearrangement joins TRBV5-1 to TRBJ2-2, with TRBD1 as a possible D gene (6 bases). Germline assignment: CDR1 SGHRS and CDR2 YFSETQ. V was cut by 0 bases and J by 4 bases, with 7 bases left in between. The CDR3 runs 14 residues.

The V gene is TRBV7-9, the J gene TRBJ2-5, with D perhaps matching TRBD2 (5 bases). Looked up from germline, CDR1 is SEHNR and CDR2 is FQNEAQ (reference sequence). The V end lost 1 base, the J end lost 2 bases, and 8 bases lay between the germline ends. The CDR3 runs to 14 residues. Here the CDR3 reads CASSLGLAQETQYF. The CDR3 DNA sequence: TGTGCCAGCAGCTTAGGGCTAGCTCAAGAGACCCAGTACTTC.

The CDR3 loop reads CATSRTPKLPGVERDEQYF. The CDR3 DNA reads as TGTGCCACCAGCAGAACGCCTAAATTGCCGGGAGTAGAAAGGGACGAGCAGTACTTC. The rearrangement joins TRBV15 to TRBJ2-7; D may be TRBD2 (6 bases). The CDR3 has 19 amino acids. Germline CDR1 reads LNHNV; CDR2 reads YYDKDF (reference sequence). Trimming cost V 2 bases and J 5 bases, with 28 bases left between them. Filled out from reference TRBV15 and TRBJ2-7, the complete variable domain reads DAMVIQNPRYQVTQFGKPVTLSCSQTLNHNVMYWYQQKSSQAPKLLFHYYDKDFNNEADTPDNFQSRRPNTSFCFLDIRSPGLGDTAMYLCATSRTPKLPGVERDEQYFGPGTRLTVT.

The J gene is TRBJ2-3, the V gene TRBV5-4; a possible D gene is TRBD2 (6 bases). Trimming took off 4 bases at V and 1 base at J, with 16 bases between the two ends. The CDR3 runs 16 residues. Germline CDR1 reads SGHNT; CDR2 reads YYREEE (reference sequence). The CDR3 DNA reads TGTGCCAGCAGCCGCCGACTAGTTCCCCGCACAGATACGCAGTATTTT. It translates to CASSRRLVPRTDTQYF.

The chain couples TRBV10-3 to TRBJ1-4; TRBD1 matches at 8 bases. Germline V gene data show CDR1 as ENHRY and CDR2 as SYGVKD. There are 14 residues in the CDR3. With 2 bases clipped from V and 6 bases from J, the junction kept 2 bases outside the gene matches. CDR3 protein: CAISEGQGDEKLFF. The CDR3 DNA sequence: TGTGCCATCAGTGAGGGACAGGGAGATGAAAAACTGTTTTTT.

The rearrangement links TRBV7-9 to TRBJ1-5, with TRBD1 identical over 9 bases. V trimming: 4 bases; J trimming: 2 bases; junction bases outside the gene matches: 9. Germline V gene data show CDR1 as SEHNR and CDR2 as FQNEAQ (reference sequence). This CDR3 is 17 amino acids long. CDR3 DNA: TGTGCCAGCAGCTCACTGCAGGACAGGGGTGGCAATCAGCCCCAGCATTTT. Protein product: CASSSLQDRGGNQPQHF.

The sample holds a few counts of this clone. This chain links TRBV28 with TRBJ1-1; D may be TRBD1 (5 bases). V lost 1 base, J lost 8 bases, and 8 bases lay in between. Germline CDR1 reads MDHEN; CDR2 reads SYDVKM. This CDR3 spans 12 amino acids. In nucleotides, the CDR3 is TGTGCCAGCAGTTTATCGGGGGAAGAAGCTTTCTTT. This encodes CASSLSGEEAFF.

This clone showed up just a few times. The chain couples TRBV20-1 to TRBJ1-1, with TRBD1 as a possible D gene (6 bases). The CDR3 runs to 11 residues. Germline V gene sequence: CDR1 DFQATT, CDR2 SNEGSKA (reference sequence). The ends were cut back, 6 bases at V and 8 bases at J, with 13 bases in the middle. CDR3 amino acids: CSASTGPEAFF. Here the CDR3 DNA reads TGCAGTGCCAGCACAGGGCCCGAAGCTTTCTTT.

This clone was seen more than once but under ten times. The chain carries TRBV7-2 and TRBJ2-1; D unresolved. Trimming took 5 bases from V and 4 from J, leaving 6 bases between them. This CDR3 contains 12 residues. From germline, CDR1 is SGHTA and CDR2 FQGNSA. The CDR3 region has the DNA TGTGCCAGCAGCCCCAGTTACAATGAGCAGTTCTTC. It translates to CASSPSYNEQFF. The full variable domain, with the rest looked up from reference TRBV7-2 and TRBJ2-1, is GAGVSQSPSNKVTEKGKDVELRCDPISGHTALYWYRQSLGQGLEFLIYFQGNSAPDKSGLPSDRFSAERTGGSVSTLTIQRTQQEDSAVYLCASSPSYNEQFFGPGTRLTVL.

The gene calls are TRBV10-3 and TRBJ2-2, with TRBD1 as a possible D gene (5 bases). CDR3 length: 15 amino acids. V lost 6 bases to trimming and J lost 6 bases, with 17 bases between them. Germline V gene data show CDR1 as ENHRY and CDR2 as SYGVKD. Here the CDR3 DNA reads TGTGCCATCAGCAAGACAGTATACGGCGCCGGGGAGCTGTTTTTT. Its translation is CAISKTVYGAGELFF.

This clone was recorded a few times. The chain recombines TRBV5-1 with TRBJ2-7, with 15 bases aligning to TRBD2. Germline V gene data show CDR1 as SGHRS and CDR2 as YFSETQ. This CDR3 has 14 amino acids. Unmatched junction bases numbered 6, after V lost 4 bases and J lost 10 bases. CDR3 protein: CASSPGTSGGIQYF. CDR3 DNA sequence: TGCGCCAGCAGCCCCGGGACTAGCGGGGGGATTCAGTACTTC.

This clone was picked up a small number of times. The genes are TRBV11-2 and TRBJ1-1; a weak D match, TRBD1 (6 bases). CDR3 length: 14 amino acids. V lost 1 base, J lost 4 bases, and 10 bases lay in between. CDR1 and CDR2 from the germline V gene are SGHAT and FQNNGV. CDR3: CASSLGTGSTEAFF. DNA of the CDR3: TGTGCCAGCAGCTTAGGAACAGGGTCCACTGAAGCTTTCTTT.

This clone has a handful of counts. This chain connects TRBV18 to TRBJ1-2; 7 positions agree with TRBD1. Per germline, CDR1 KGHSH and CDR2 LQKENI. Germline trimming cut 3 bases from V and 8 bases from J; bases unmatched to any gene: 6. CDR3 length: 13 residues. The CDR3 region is CASSPGTGVGYTF. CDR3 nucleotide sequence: TGTGCCAGCTCACCCGGCACAGGGGTCGGCTACACCTTC.

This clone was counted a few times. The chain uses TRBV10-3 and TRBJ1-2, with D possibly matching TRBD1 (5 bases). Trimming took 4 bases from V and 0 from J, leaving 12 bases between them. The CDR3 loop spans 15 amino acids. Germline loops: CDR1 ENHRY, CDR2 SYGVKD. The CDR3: CAISGDSATNYGYTF. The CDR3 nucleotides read TGTGCCATCAGTGGCGACAGCGCCACTAACTATGGCTACACCTTC.

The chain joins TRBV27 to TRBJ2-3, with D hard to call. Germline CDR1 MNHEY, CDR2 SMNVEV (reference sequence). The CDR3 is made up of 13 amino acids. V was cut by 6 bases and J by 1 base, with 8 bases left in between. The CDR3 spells CASRHRGTDTQYF. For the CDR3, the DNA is TGTGCCAGCAGGCATCGAGGCACAGATACGCAGTATTTT.

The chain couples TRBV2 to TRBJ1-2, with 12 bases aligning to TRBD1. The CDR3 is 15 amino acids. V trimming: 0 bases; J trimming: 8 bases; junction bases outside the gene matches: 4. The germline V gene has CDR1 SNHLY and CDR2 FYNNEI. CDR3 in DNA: TGTGCCAGCAGTGAAGCGGGGGGGACAGGGGGCGGCTACACCTTC. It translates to CASSEAGGTGGGYTF.